The clone carrying this T cell receptor (beta chain) occurred many times. No antigen is known for it. This sample is drawn from a study of identical twins. Overall study findings and caveats: Twin-shared out-of-frame alpha sequences showed excess low generation probability. Analyses of zero insertions could, in part, be confounded by invariant MAIT and iNKT cells.

TCRdb used MiXCR to reprocess the 5' RACE reads, holding one entry per CDR3 protein. The sample shows under 1 million distinct CDR3 sequences, 10% to 15% of them seen only once. V was pared by 5 bases and J by 3 bases, with 10 bases between. This CDR3 region has 13 residues. These same records also appear under a second study, on yellow fever vaccine responses in identical twins.

V gene TRBV12-3 or TRBV12-4 combines with J gene TRBJ1-2; maybe TRBD1 (6 bases). Sequencing was done on a sample of PBMCs. The receptor was isolated from a woman between 18 and 30 years old in good health. CDR3 sequence: CASSLRQDYGYTF. CDR3 coding DNA: TGTGCCAGCAGTCTCCGACAGGACTATGGCTACACCTTC.